The source of this T cell receptor beta chain is a study of identical twins. Broader study findings: Insertions were reduced in abundant cord blood beta clonotypes but not in memory repertoires. Within twin pairs, the out-of-frame alpha sequences they shared showed excess low generation probability.

This clonotype has ten or more counts. Its antigen is unidentified. Addition of a universal primer site occurred through template switching, and cDNA carried unique molecular identifiers. TCRdb recomputed calls from the 5' RACE reads with MiXCR, one row per CDR3 protein. The sample has some 270,000 distinct CDR3 sequences, about 8.3% seen once. CDR1 is SEHNR and CDR2 is FQNEAQ in the germline V gene (reference sequence). V was pared by 5 bases and J by 6 bases, with 22 bases between. The CDR3 covers 17 residues. These records were also assigned to another study, of yellow fever vaccine responses in identical twins.

This TCR came from a woman between 18 and 30 years old in good health. The chain uses TRBV7-9 and TRBJ2-2; D is uncertain. The source material was CD8+ T cells sorted from blood. The CDR3 loop is CASSPKLSRAVAGELFF. The CDR3 DNA sequence: TGTGCCAGCAGCCCGAAATTGTCAAGGGCGGTCGCCGGGGAGCTGTTTTTT.